These 22 T cell receptor beta chains were all obtained from the same sample, sequenced in a study of shared clonotypes between healthy human individuals (dated by TCRdb to 2018 to 2020). The library came from the immunoSEQ multiplex PCR assay. TCRdb's version of the immuneACCESS table is confined to in-frame rearrangements and falls short of the full clone set. An unresolved V gene accounts for under half of the shortfall where checked; the remainder is of unknown origin. This sample holds 550,000 to 700,000 clones; 60% to 75% were observed only once. The ten biggest clones cover 1.5% to 2% of the sample. The sequenced sample consisted of memory CD4+ T cells sorted from blood. The sample's cell subset or site, from its label and the paper: CD45RA-negative fraction. These receptors came from a woman in her thirties in good health.

The chain employs TRBV18 and TRBJ2-7, with 8 bases aligning to TRBD1. Unmatched junction bases numbered 2, after V lost 5 bases and J lost 5 bases. The V gene's germline CDR1 is KGHSH and CDR2 LQKENI. This CDR3 region has 12 residues. The CDR3 nucleotides read TGTGCCAGCTCAGACAGGGGAGACGAGCAGTACTTC. This sequence encodes CASSDRGDEQYF.

The J gene is TRBJ2-1, the V gene TRBV14; the D is unclear. With 1 base removed from V and 0 bases from J, the gap between germline ends came to 13 bases. Germline CDR1 reads SGHDN; CDR2 reads FVKESK. This CDR3 has 17 amino acids. CDR3 loop: CASSQVAAINSYNEQFF. The DNA of the CDR3 is TGTGCCAGCAGCCAAGTCGCTGCTATAAACTCCTACAATGAGCAGTTCTTC. Filled out from reference TRBV14 and TRBJ2-1, the complete variable domain reads EAGVTQFPSHSVIEKGQTVTLRCDPISGHDNLYWYRRVMGKEIKFLLHFVKESKQDESGMPNNRFLAERTGGTYSTLKVQPAELEDSGVYFCASSQVAAINSYNEQFFGPGTRLTVL.

This clone was observed a handful of times. V and J are TRBV6-1 and TRBJ2-7, with no clear D. The CDR3 loop spans 13 amino acids. From germline, CDR1 is MNHNS and CDR2 SASEGT. V dropped 5 bases and J dropped 3 bases, with 11 bases sitting between them. For the CDR3, the DNA is TGTGCCAGCAGTTTCGATCGGATCTACGAGCAGTACTTC. This sequence encodes CASSFDRIYEQYF.

The CDR3 is CASSYSSGINTEAFF. The CDR3 DNA sequence: TGTGCCAGCAGTTACTCATCAGGTATCAACACTGAAGCTTTCTTT. The chain is built from TRBV6-6 and TRBJ1-1; D gene uncertain. V shed 0 bases and J shed 2 bases, with 10 bases lying between them. CDR1 is MNHNY and CDR2 is SVGAGI in the germline V gene (reference sequence). This CDR3 is 15 amino acids long.

The chain couples TRBV18 to TRBJ1-5; D is possibly TRBD1 (6 bases). This CDR3 is built from 14 residues. The germline V and J ends were trimmed by 4 bases and 3 bases, with 10 bases remaining between them. In germline, CDR1 is KGHSH, CDR2 LQKENI. The CDR3, as DNA: TGTGCCAGCTCACAACAGGGTGACAATCAGCCCCAGCATTTT. It encodes CASSQQGDNQPQHF. The variable domain in full, completed from reference TRBV18 and TRBJ1-5, reads NAGVMQNPRHLVRRRGQEARLRCSPMKGHSHVYWYRQLPEEGLKFMVYLQKENIIDESGMPKERFSAEFPKEGPSILRIQQVVRGDSAAYFCASSQQGDNQPQHFGDGTRLSIL.

This clone occurred a few times. CDR3: CASSNGNSYNEQFF. The CDR3 DNA reads TGTGCCAGTTCCAACGGGAACTCCTACAATGAGCAGTTCTTC. The genes are TRBV19 and TRBJ2-1; D is perhaps TRBD2 (5 bases). The CDR3 has 14 amino acids. V was cut by 8 bases and J by 0 bases, with 11 bases left in between. CDR1 and CDR2 from the germline V gene are LNHDA and SQIVND (reference sequence).

This clone was counted ten times or more. The chain links TRBV6-5 to TRBJ1-1; D remains unclear. Germline assignment: CDR1 MNHEY and CDR2 SVGAGI. The CDR3 spans 14 residues. Trimming left V 6 bases short and J 5 bases short, with 16 bases between. This chain's CDR3 is CASRPSSRGTEAFF. In DNA, the CDR3 is TGTGCCAGCAGACCTAGCAGCAGAGGAACTGAAGCTTTCTTT.

This chain connects TRBV9 to TRBJ1-5; TRBD1 matches at 10 bases. The CDR3 length is 17 residues. The germline V gene encodes CDR1 SGDLS and CDR2 YYNGEE. The J segment lost 1 base and the V segment lost 4 bases, leaving 8 bases of the junction unmatched. This chain's CDR3 is CASSSGQGVESNQPQHF. The CDR3 coding sequence is TGTGCCAGCAGCTCTGGACAGGGGGTTGAGAGCAATCAGCCCCAGCATTTT.

The chain combines TRBV19 with TRBJ1-4; the D gene is possibly TRBD1 (5 bases). V lost 3 bases and J lost 4, with 15 bases in between. Germline lookup yields CDR1 LNHDA and CDR2 SQIVND (reference sequence). CDR3 size: 16 residues. The CDR3 DNA reads as TGTGCCAGTAGTATCGGCCAGGGCCTACTTAATGAAAAACTGTTTTTT. This gives the protein CASSIGQGLLNEKLFF. Combining the CDR3 with reference TRBV19 and TRBJ1-4 gives the whole variable domain DGGITQSPKYLFRKEGQNVTLSCEQNLNHDAMYWYRQDPGQGLRLIYYSQIVNDFQKGDIAEGYSVSREKKESFPLTVTSAQKNPTAFYLCASSIGQGLLNEKLFFGSGTQLSVL.

This clone was counted at least ten times. In the same sample, other DNA sequences code for this CDR3. The chain carries TRBV5-1 and TRBJ1-4, with 9 nucleotides matching TRBD1. This CDR3 is built from 13 residues. Germline CDR1 reads SGHRS; CDR2 reads YFSETQ. V lost 7 bases and J lost 6; bases outside the gene matches: 4. CDR3 region: CASRTGGYEKLFF. CDR3 DNA sequence: TGCGCCAGCCGTACAGGGGGCTATGAAAAACTGTTTTTT. The full variable domain, completed using reference TRBV5-1 and TRBJ1-4, is KAGVTQTPRYLIKTRGQQVTLSCSPISGHRSVSWYQQTPGQGLQFLFEYFSETQRNKGNFPGRFSGRQFSNSRSEMNVSTLELGDSALYLCASRTGGYEKLFFGSGTQLSVL.

This chain links TRBV5-4 with TRBJ2-5, with 7 bases identical to TRBD1. CDR3 length: 15 residues. V shed 0 bases, J shed 4 bases, and the junction held 6 bases outside the gene matches. Per germline, CDR1 SGHNT and CDR2 YYREEE (reference sequence). The CDR3 DNA reads as TGTGCCAGCAGCTTGGACGGACAGGTGGGAGAGACCCAGTACTTC. Residues: CASSLDGQVGETQYF. The full variable domain, in which reference TRBV5-4 and TRBJ2-5 provide the parts outside the CDR3, is ETGVTQSPTHLIKTRGQQVTLRCSSQSGHNTVSWYQQALGQGPQFIFQYYREEENGRGNFPPRFSGLQFPNYSSELNVNALELDDSALYLCASSLDGQVGETQYFGPGTRLLVL.

The CDR3 DNA reads as TGTGCCAGCAGAGTCGACAGCACCGGGGAGCTGTTTTTT. Encoded protein: CASRVDSTGELFF. The chain carries TRBV2 and TRBJ2-2; tentatively, D is TRBD1 (5 bases). The CDR3 covers 13 residues. Trimming took off 6 bases at V and 4 bases at J, with 9 bases between the two ends. Germline V gene data show CDR1 as SNHLY and CDR2 as FYNNEI.

This sequence joins TRBV6-6 and TRBJ2-7, with D hard to call. V lost 6 bases and J lost 3, with 21 bases in between. Per germline, CDR1 MNHNY and CDR2 SVGAGI (reference sequence). CDR3 size: 16 residues. In DNA, the CDR3 is TGTGCCAGCAGCCCTATAAGCGACGGAGTAAACTACGAGCAGTACTTC. Translation: CASSPISDGVNYEQYF.

The V call is TRBV5-1, the J call TRBJ2-2, with D unclear. CDR1 and CDR2 from the germline V gene are SGHRS and YFSETQ. The CDR3 is 16 amino acids. Deletions cut 4 bases from V and 3 bases from J, with 16 bases between. The CDR3 DNA follows: TGCGCCAGCAGCCCTAAGAATCGGGTTCACACCGGGGAGCTGTTTTTT. Its translation is CASSPKNRVHTGELFF.

This clone occurred many times. J is TRBJ1-3 and V is TRBV28, with TRBD1 as a possible D gene (6 bases). Germline V gives CDR1 MDHEN, CDR2 SYDVKM. V lost 4 bases, J lost 3 bases, and 7 bases lay in between. The CDR3 is 13 residues long. CDR3 in amino acids: CASSYRVGNTIYF. As DNA, the CDR3 is TGTGCCAGCAGTTACAGGGTTGGAAACACCATATATTTT.

Points on this clone: Other nucleotide sequences from this sample produce the same CDR3. This chain uses TRBV18 with TRBJ1-1; TRBD1 matches 8 bases. CDR1 and CDR2 (germline): KGHSH, LQKENI. J was trimmed by 3 bases and V by 5 bases; bases with no gene match: 5. The CDR3 is 14 residues long. The CDR3 coding sequence is TGTGCCAGCTCAACCGGGACAGGAGACACTGAAGCTTTCTTT. Translating gives CASSTGTGDTEAFF.

This clone turned up a few times. The rearrangement joins TRBV10-3 to TRBJ2-7; TRBD2 might be the D (5 bases). V gave up 4 bases and J gave up 4 bases, with 8 bases separating them. Germline lookup yields CDR1 ENHRY and CDR2 SYGVKD. The CDR3 is 12 amino acids. The CDR3 DNA follows: TGTGCCATCAGTGGGGCGGGTTACGAGCAGTACTTC. Its translation is CAISGAGYEQYF.

DNA of the CDR3: TGTGCCAGCAGTGAATGGTTTGGGACAGACTACGAGCAGTACTTC. Its protein product is CASSEWFGTDYEQYF. V gene TRBV6-1 combines with J gene TRBJ2-7; 7 bases are a match to TRBD1. J gave up 3 bases and V 2 bases, and 7 bases lay outside the gene matches. CDR1 is MNHNS and CDR2 is SASEGT in the germline V gene. The CDR3 length is 15 residues.

This clone was observed a handful of times. This chain joins TRBV7-2 and TRBJ2-3; 11 positions agree with TRBD2. This CDR3 comprises 19 residues. In germline, CDR1 is SGHTA, CDR2 FQGNSA. V was clipped by 4 bases and J by 3 bases; unmatched bases: 15. The CDR3, as DNA: TGTGCCAGCAGCTCCCTGGCTTTGGGTAGCGGGAGGGTGACAGATACGCAGTATTTT. This encodes CASSSLALGSGRVTDTQYF.

The rearrangement joins TRBV19 to TRBJ1-5, with TRBD1 matching 7 bases. The CDR3 is made up of 16 amino acids. V lost 6 bases and J lost 3; bases outside the gene matches: 11. Germline assignment: CDR1 LNHDA and CDR2 SQIVND (reference sequence). The CDR3 loop reads CASSDRARGDNQPQHF. Here the CDR3 DNA reads TGTGCCAGTAGCGACAGGGCCAGAGGGGACAATCAGCCCCAGCATTTT.

The chain recombines TRBV2 with TRBJ2-2; D gene ambiguous. Trimming cost V 2 bases and J 1 base, with 8 bases left between them. The CDR3 sequence is 15 residues long. Germline CDR1 is SNHLY and CDR2 is FYNNEI. The CDR3 region is CASSEQALNTGELFF. In DNA, the CDR3 is TGTGCCAGCAGTGAACAAGCGTTGAACACCGGGGAGCTGTTTTTT.

This clone was found a few times. The chain couples TRBV30 to TRBJ1-4; D ambiguous. From germline, CDR1 is GTSNPN and CDR2 SVGIG (reference sequence). V was shortened by 5 bases and J by 0 bases, with 4 bases between the two germline ends. This CDR3 region has 12 residues. CDR3 sequence (DNA): TGTGCCTGGGCAGCAACTAATGAAAAACTGTTTTTT. This encodes CAWAATNEKLFF. Combining the CDR3 with reference TRBV30 and TRBJ1-4 gives the whole variable domain SQTIHQWPATLVQPVGSPLSLECTVEGTSNPNLYWYRQAAGRGLQLLFYSVGIGQISSEVPQNLSASRPQDRQFILSSKKLLLSDSGFYLCAWAATNEKLFFGSGTQLSVL.